This entry lists 13 T cell receptor beta chains sequenced from one sample in a study of identical twins. MiXCR was run by TCRdb on the 5' RACE reads, yielding one entry per CDR3 protein. The sample carries some 730,000 distinct CDR3 sequences, about 20% recorded once. These data are also associated with another study on T cells expressing NK-cell markers.

The sample comprised PBMCs. These receptors were obtained from a woman aged 18-30 years in good health.

This clonotype has ten or more counts. V usage is TRBV7-9 and J usage is TRBJ2-7; no definite D call. The germline V gene has CDR1 SEHNR and CDR2 FQNEAQ (reference sequence). V lost 6 bases to trimming and J lost 1 base, with 10 bases between them. This CDR3 is built from 13 residues. The chain's CDR3 is CASSLAASYEQYF. In DNA form, the CDR3 reads TGTGCCAGCAGTTTGGCGGCTTCCTACGAGCAGTACTTC. The complete variable domain, with remaining parts taken from reference TRBV7-9 and TRBJ2-7, reads DTGVSQNPRHKITKRGQNVTFRCDPISEHNRLYWYRQTLGQGPEFLTYFQNEAQLEKSRLLSDRFSAERPKGSFSTLEIQRTEQGDSAMYLCASSLAASYEQYFGPGTRLTVT.

The V gene is TRBV3-1, the J gene TRBJ1-5; D unresolved. From germline, CDR1 is LGHDT and CDR2 YNNKEL (reference sequence). Between the trimmed V and J ends, which lost 4 bases and 4 bases, there was a span of 11 bases. The CDR3 is 14 amino acids. CDR3 amino acids: CASSPGLANQPQHF. The CDR3 bases are TGTGCCAGCAGCCCAGGCCTGGCGAATCAGCCCCAGCATTTT.

This chain connects TRBV18 to TRBJ1-2; weak D call: TRBD1 (5 bases). Germline lookup yields CDR1 KGHSH and CDR2 LQKENI. Trimming took 5 bases from V and 10 from J, leaving 11 bases between them. The CDR3 runs 11 residues. Here the CDR3 DNA reads TGTGCCAGCTCAGAGACAGTGATCTACACCTTC. Amino acid sequence: CASSETVIYTF.

In this sample, this clonotype turned up once. The V and J genes are TRBV4-3 and TRBJ2-3, with D possibly being TRBD2 (6 bases). CDR3 length: 16 amino acids. Germline V gene lookup returns CDR1 LGHNA and CDR2 YSLEER. V was clipped by 0 bases and J by 1 base, with 11 bases between them. The DNA for the CDR3 is TGCGCCAGCAGCCAAGATCGTAGCGGCCGCACAGATACGCAGTATTTT. The encoded protein is CASSQDRSGRTDTQYF.

In this sample, this clonotype turned up a few times. The chain has TRBV5-4 and TRBJ2-7; TRBD2 might be the D (6 bases). This CDR3 has 15 amino acids. Germline CDR1 reads SGHNT; CDR2 reads YYREEE (reference sequence). V was cut by 1 base and J by 4 bases, with 15 bases left in between. The CDR3 DNA follows: TGTGCCAGCAGCTTGTATCCTCCGGGGGTGTACGAGCAGTACTTC. Amino acids: CASSLYPPGVYEQYF.

This clonotype was seen many times. The chain recombines TRBV12-3 or TRBV12-4 with TRBJ1-2, with D uncertain. The V gene lost 6 bases and the J gene lost 8 bases, with 10 bases spanning the gap. The CDR3 contains 11 residues. The CDR3 nucleotides are TGTGCCAGCAGCCTGCACAAAGGCTACACCTTC. Translating it yields CASSLHKGYTF.

The gene calls are TRBV29-1 and TRBJ2-5; TRBD2 might be the D (5 bases). With 2 bases removed from V and 5 bases from J, the gap between germline ends came to 12 bases. Germline CDR1 is SQVTM and CDR2 is ANQGSEA. This CDR3 region has 13 residues. CDR3 DNA: TGCAGCGTTGAAAACCACCGAGGGGAGACCCAGTACTTC. Its translation: CSVENHRGETQYF. Filled out from reference TRBV29-1 and TRBJ2-5, the complete variable domain reads SAVISQKPSRDICQRGTSLTIQCQVDSQVTMMFWYRQQPGQSLTLIATANQGSEATYESGFVIDKFPISRPNLTFSTLTVSNMSPEDSSIYLCSVENHRGETQYFGPGTRLLVL.

This clonotype was seen only a few times. The chain employs TRBV7-9 and TRBJ2-1; a weak D match, TRBD2 (5 bases). CDR3 length: 17 amino acids. CDR1 SEHNR and CDR2 FQNEAQ come from the germline V gene (reference sequence). Trimming took off 1 base at V and 4 bases at J, with 17 bases between the two ends. This CDR3 is CASSLVGAEARYNEQFF. DNA for the CDR3: TGTGCCAGCAGCTTAGTCGGAGCGGAGGCTCGATACAATGAGCAGTTCTTC.

This clonotype came up a few times. The chain joins TRBV13 to TRBJ2-2, with TRBD2 matching over 9 bases. The CDR3 is 16 residues long. The germline CDR1 and CDR2 sequences are PRHDT and FYEKMQ (reference sequence). The ends lost 1 base at V and 6 bases at J; junction bases unmatched: 6. The CDR3 DNA follows: TGTGCCAGCAGCTTAGCTAGCGGGATTCGCGCCGGGGAGCTGTTTTTT. Protein sequence: CASSLASGIRAGELFF.

This clonotype was picked up a small number of times. This chain joins TRBV9 and TRBJ1-2, with D possibly matching TRBD1 (6 bases). The CDR3 runs 14 residues. The germline V and J ends were trimmed by 4 bases and 8 bases, with 18 bases remaining between them. Germline V gene data show CDR1 as SGDLS and CDR2 as YYNGEE. The CDR3 region has the DNA TGTGCCAGCAGCCTCAGTACAGGGACGAGCGGCTACACCTTC. It encodes CASSLSTGTSGYTF.

The chain employs TRBV7-9 and TRBJ2-3; perhaps TRBD1 as D (6 bases). Germline V gene sequence: CDR1 SEHNR, CDR2 FQNEAQ (reference sequence). V was pared by 2 bases and J by 3 bases, with 15 bases between. There are 16 residues in the CDR3. This CDR3 is CASSLFAGASTDTQYF. CDR3 DNA: TGTGCCAGCAGCTTATTTGCAGGGGCGTCAACAGATACGCAGTATTTT.

This clonotype was seen a handful of times. This chain uses TRBV7-9 with TRBJ2-2, with unresolved D. Germline assignment: CDR1 SEHNR and CDR2 FQNEAQ (reference sequence). Deletions cut 2 bases from V and 4 bases from J, with 8 bases between. The CDR3 is made up of 14 amino acids. This CDR3 is CASSLNGRTGELFF. The DNA of the CDR3 is TGTGCCAGCAGCTTAAACGGGCGCACCGGGGAGCTGTTTTTT.

This clonotype was observed a few times. The chain has TRBV12-3 or TRBV12-4 and TRBJ2-7, with D perhaps matching TRBD2 (7 bases). This CDR3 is 12 amino acids long. The ends were cut back, 9 bases at V and 6 bases at J, with 15 bases in the middle. The CDR3 sequence is CASRLGGAEQYF. CDR3 bases: TGTGCCAGTAGACTGGGGGGGGCCGAGCAGTACTTC.